Following are 27 T cell receptor beta chains from one sample sequenced in a study of identifying expanded T cells in peripheral blood (dated by TCRdb to about 2019). The protocol used for the library was the immunoSEQ multiplex PCR assay. TCRdb re-hosts the immuneACCESS table, in-frame sequences only. Its copies lack some clones; in the studies checked, an unresolved V gene accounts for under half of them, and the cause for the rest is not known. This sample is represented by approximately 83,000 clones; approximately 85% of them were singletons. The ten top clones hold around 4.3% of the sample. Sequencing was performed on blood. Source of these receptors: a person aged 18 to 75 in good health.

The genes are TRBV7-9 and TRBJ2-6, with a possible D match to TRBD1 (6 bases). This CDR3 has 19 amino acids. Germline values: CDR1 SEHNR, CDR2 FQNEAQ (reference sequence). V was cut by 6 bases and J by 2 bases, with 23 bases left in between. CDR3 loop: CASSQARNRVLAGANVLTF. The CDR3 DNA follows: TGTGCCAGCAGTCAAGCACGAAACAGGGTTTTGGCTGGGGCCAACGTCCTGACTTTC.

The V gene is TRBV7-1, the J gene TRBJ2-4; D is undetermined. TRBV7-1 is noted as an ORF with a role that remains uncertain. V lost 4 bases and J lost 4, with 17 bases in between. This CDR3 contains 16 residues. The CDR3 DNA sequence: TGTGCCAGCAGCTTAAGCCCGGCACTTTTGAAAAACATTCAGTACTTC. Translating it yields CASSLSPALLKNIQYF.

This clone was detected only a few times. The V gene is TRBV18, the J gene TRBJ1-5; no clear D gene. The germline V gene has CDR1 KGHSH and CDR2 LQKENI. Trimming removed 0 bases from V and 4 bases from J, with 13 bases in between. This CDR3 has 16 residues. CDR3: CASSPPDSVGNQPQHF. CDR3 nucleotide sequence: TGTGCCAGCTCACCACCTGACTCCGTGGGGAATCAGCCCCAGCATTTT.

The V and J genes are TRBV6-5 and TRBJ1-1; D possibly corresponds to TRBD1 (5 bases). V was shortened by 3 bases and J by 0 bases, with 14 bases between the two germline ends. CDR1 and CDR2 from the germline V gene are MNHEY and SVGAGI. CDR3 length equals 16 residues. The CDR3 region is CASSYWTPDMNTEAFF. The CDR3 nucleotides are TGTGCCAGCAGTTATTGGACACCCGATATGAACACTGAAGCTTTCTTT.

The V gene is TRBV7-2, the J gene TRBJ2-7, with TRBD1 identical over 7 bases. The CDR3 has 14 residues. The V gene's germline CDR1 is SGHTA and CDR2 FQGNSA. The V gene end was trimmed by 5 bases and the J gene end by 0 bases; junction bases not matched to a gene: 4. DNA of the CDR3: TGTGCCAGCAGCGCCGGGACAGTCTCCTACGAGCAGTACTTC. It translates to CASSAGTVSYEQYF. The full variable domain, rest sourced from reference TRBV7-2 and TRBJ2-7, is GAGVSQSPSNKVTEKGKDVELRCDPISGHTALYWYRQSLGQGLEFLIYFQGNSAPDKSGLPSDRFSAERTGGSVSTLTIQRTQQEDSAVYLCASSAGTVSYEQYFGPGTRLTVT.

This rearrangement joins TRBV5-1 to TRBJ1-1, with a possible D match to TRBD1 (5 bases). V was trimmed by 4 bases and J by 5 bases, leaving 9 bases between them. Germline V gives CDR1 SGHRS, CDR2 YFSETQ. CDR3 length: 12 amino acids. The chain's CDR3 is CASSEGPTEAFF. In nucleotides, the CDR3 is TGCGCCAGCAGCGAGGGGCCGACTGAAGCTTTCTTT. The complete variable domain, with remaining parts taken from reference TRBV5-1 and TRBJ1-1, reads KAGVTQTPRYLIKTRGQQVTLSCSPISGHRSVSWYQQTPGQGLQFLFEYFSETQRNKGNFPGRFSGRQFSNSRSEMNVSTLELGDSALYLCASSEGPTEAFFGQGTRLTVV.

The chain uses TRBV7-9 and TRBJ1-1; D not resolved. CDR1 and CDR2 (germline): SEHNR, FQNEAQ (reference sequence). The CDR3 sequence is 14 residues long. Between the trimmed V and J ends, which lost 3 bases and 1 base, there was a span of 9 bases. The CDR3 DNA is TGTGCCAGCAGCTTGCCGGGTGGGAACACTGAAGCTTTCTTT. It translates to CASSLPGGNTEAFF.

The CDR3 DNA sequence: TGTGCCAGCAGTTTAGCTTTGAACACCGGGGAGCTGTTTTTT. Translating gives CASSLALNTGELFF. The chain couples TRBV27 to TRBJ2-2; unclear D gene. Germline V CDR1 and CDR2: MNHEY, SMNVEV (reference sequence). Trimming left V 2 bases short and J 1 base short, with 5 bases between. CDR3 length: 14 amino acids.

The J gene is TRBJ1-1, the V gene TRBV5-6; 7 nucleotides align to TRBD1. The J segment lost 3 bases and the V segment lost 3 bases, leaving 17 bases of the junction unmatched. Looked up from germline, CDR1 is SGHDT and CDR2 is YYEEEE. The CDR3 length is 18 residues. CDR3 bases: TGTGCCAGCAGCTACGCCGGGGCAGGGGGAGGGTCGGACACTGAAGCTTTCTTT. Translation gives CASSYAGAGGGSDTEAFF.

The CDR3 loop is CASSQDTGMAYEQYF. Here the CDR3 DNA reads TGCGCCAGCAGCCAAGACACGGGGATGGCGTACGAGCAGTACTTC. The chain couples TRBV4-3 to TRBJ2-7; maybe TRBD2 (5 bases). This CDR3 comprises 15 residues. V was trimmed by 0 bases and J by 4 bases, leaving 13 bases between them. CDR1 LGHNA and CDR2 YSLEER come from the germline V gene.

V gene TRBV27 combines with J gene TRBJ1-6; 8 bases are shared with TRBD1. Germline lookup yields CDR1 MNHEY and CDR2 SMNVEV (reference sequence). V was pared by 4 bases and J by 0 bases, with 2 bases of the junction left unmatched. This CDR3 is built from 16 residues. In DNA, the CDR3 is TGTGCCAGCAGTTCGACAGGGGTCTCCTATAATTCACCCCTCCACTTT. Protein product: CASSSTGVSYNSPLHF.

The rearrangement links TRBV6-5 to TRBJ2-7; D may be TRBD1 or TRBD2 (5 bases each). Trimming left V 6 bases short and J 5 bases short, with 14 bases between. CDR1 and CDR2 (germline): MNHEY, SVGAGI. This CDR3 region has 13 residues. The CDR3 loop is CASSSGTYDEQYF. The CDR3 DNA reads TGTGCCAGCAGCTCGGGGACGTATGACGAGCAGTACTTC.

This sequence joins TRBV25-1 and TRBJ2-1, with D perhaps TRBD1 (6 bases). The germline V gene has CDR1 MGHDK and CDR2 SYGVNS. CDR3 length equals 13 residues. Trimming removed 6 bases at V and 1 base at J, with 7 bases between. As DNA, the CDR3 is TGTGCCAGCAGCCAGGGGTCCTACAATGAGCAGTTCTTC. It encodes CASSQGSYNEQFF. The full variable domain, in which reference TRBV25-1 and TRBJ2-1 provide the parts outside the CDR3, is EADIYQTPRYLVIGTGKKITLECSQTMGHDKMYWYQQDPGMELHLIHYSYGVNSTEKGDLSSESTVSRIRTEHFPLTLESARPSHTSQYLCASSQGSYNEQFFGPGTRLTVL.

V gene TRBV19 combines with J gene TRBJ1-1; D is unresolved. Trimming stripped 8 bases from V and 3 bases from J, with 10 bases between. CDR3 length equals 12 residues. Germline CDR1 reads LNHDA; CDR2 reads SQIVND (reference sequence). The CDR3 spells CASAPGYTEAFF. CDR3 nucleotide sequence: TGTGCCAGTGCCCCAGGTTACACTGAAGCTTTCTTT.

V gene TRBV2 combines with J gene TRBJ2-7; 8 nucleotides match TRBD1. Trimming took 4 bases from V and 7 from J; bases not matched to a gene: 12. This CDR3 is built from 15 residues. Germline lookup yields CDR1 SNHLY and CDR2 FYNNEI. The chain's CDR3 is CASSADRGWMSEQYF. The CDR3 nucleotides are TGTGCCAGCAGTGCAGACAGGGGATGGATGAGTGAGCAGTACTTC.

A note on this clone: Germline is not matched at one junction end, which may reflect a read error. The chain uses TRBV30 and TRBJ1-2, with D possibly TRBD1 on 5 matching bases. There are 8 residues in the CDR3. Germline V gene lookup returns CDR1 GTSNPN and CDR2 SVGIG (reference sequence). The CDR3 DNA reads TGTGCCTGGGGCTCCCAGGGATTC. Encoded protein: CAWGSQGF.

CDR3 region: CASSEWDDQSNQPQHF. The CDR3 region has the DNA TGTGCCAGCAGTGAATGGGACGATCAGAGCAATCAGCCCCAGCATTTT. The V gene is TRBV6-1, the J gene TRBJ1-5, with D tentatively TRBD1 (5 bases). The germline V gene has CDR1 MNHNS and CDR2 SASEGT. This CDR3 comprises 16 residues. The V and J ends lost 2 bases and 1 base respectively, with 12 bases between them.

This rearrangement joins TRBV4-3 to TRBJ1-2; 7 bases are shared with TRBD1. Germline CDR1 is LGHNA and CDR2 is YSLEER. The CDR3 spans 14 residues. Losses at the gene ends were 1 base for V and 2 bases for J; bases not matched to a gene: 1. This CDR3 reads CASSQGTGNYGYTF. The CDR3 DNA sequence: TGCGCCAGCAGCCAAGGGACAGGAAACTATGGCTACACCTTC.

V and J are TRBV5-1 and TRBJ2-7; perhaps TRBD1 as D (5 bases). Germline lookup yields CDR1 SGHRS and CDR2 YFSETQ. This CDR3 has 15 amino acids. V shed 0 bases and J shed 3 bases, with 13 bases lying between them. CDR3 DNA: TGCGCCAGCAGCTTGGCCGGAACAGGAAACTACGAGCAGTACTTC. Translating it yields CASSLAGTGNYEQYF.

This chain uses TRBV7-2 with TRBJ2-5; tentative D call: TRBD2 (6 bases). V was pared by 6 bases and J by 4 bases, with 21 bases between. The CDR3 is 16 residues long. The germline V gene encodes CDR1 SGHTA and CDR2 FQGNSA. The CDR3 DNA is TGTGCCAGCAGGGGGAGGTCAGGAATGGCAGGAGAGACCCAGTACTTC. This translates into CASRGRSGMAGETQYF.

The J gene is TRBJ2-1, the V gene TRBV4-1; 7 bases match TRBD1. The CDR3 contains 18 residues. V shed 0 bases and J 0 bases; nucleotides not matched to a gene: 8. Germline CDR1 is MGHRA and CDR2 is YSYEKL. Here the CDR3 DNA reads TGCGCCAGCAGCCAAGATGCTGGGACAGTCAGCTCCTACAATGAGCAGTTCTTC. Translation gives CASSQDAGTVSSYNEQFF.

The CDR3 sequence: CASSLVGRTAYGYTF. CDR3 nucleotide sequence: TGTGCCAGCAGCTTAGTAGGGAGGACAGCTTATGGCTACACCTTC. V gene TRBV7-2 combines with J gene TRBJ1-2; D possibly corresponds to TRBD1 (6 bases). The V gene lost 1 base and the J gene lost 5 bases, with 14 bases spanning the gap. Looked up from germline, CDR1 is SGHTA and CDR2 is FQGNSA. CDR3 size: 15 residues.

V is TRBV5-1 and J is TRBJ2-7, with D hard to call. The CDR3 covers 13 residues. Trimming took 0 bases from V and 3 from J, leaving 7 bases between them. The germline CDR1 and CDR2 sequences are SGHRS and YFSETQ. The chain's CDR3 is CASSLGSYYEQYF. The DNA for the CDR3 is TGCGCCAGCAGCTTGGGTTCATACTACGAGCAGTACTTC.

The genes are TRBV5-4 and TRBJ2-3; 7 bases map to TRBD1. Germline CDR1 is SGHNT and CDR2 is YYREEE (reference sequence). V dropped 4 bases and J dropped 2; count of bases not matched to a gene: 10. The CDR3 sequence is 16 residues long. The CDR3 DNA reads as TGTGCCAGCAGCAGTGGGGACAGCCGCTTCACAGATACGCAGTATTTT. It specifies CASSSGDSRFTDTQYF. Full variable domain (missing parts from reference TRBV5-4 and TRBJ2-3): ETGVTQSPTHLIKTRGQQVTLRCSSQSGHNTVSWYQQALGQGPQFIFQYYREEENGRGNFPPRFSGLQFPNYSSELNVNALELDDSALYLCASSSGDSRFTDTQYFGPGTRLTVL.

The chain links TRBV2 to TRBJ1-2; 10 positions match TRBD1. Germline V gene lookup returns CDR1 SNHLY and CDR2 FYNNEI. V lost 5 bases to trimming and J lost 6 bases; unmatched junction nucleotides: 6. The CDR3 sequence is 14 residues long. This chain's CDR3 is CASSPGQGYDGYTF. The CDR3 DNA reads TGTGCCAGCAGTCCGGGACAGGGGTACGATGGCTACACCTTC.

This clone showed up just a few times. The rearrangement links TRBV19 to TRBJ2-6; 9 bases line up with TRBD1. Germline-derived CDR1 and CDR2 are LNHDA and SQIVND (reference sequence). Trimming cost V 3 bases and J 0 bases; bases outside gene matches: 3. The length of the CDR3 is 17 residues. The CDR3 loop is CASSIGQGSSGANVLTF. The CDR3 bases are TGTGCCAGTAGTATCGGACAGGGGTCCTCTGGGGCCAACGTCCTGACTTTC.

J is TRBJ1-2 and V is TRBV27, with TRBD1 identical over 7 bases. The germline gives CDR1 MNHEY, CDR2 SMNVEV (reference sequence). CDR3 size: 14 residues. The V gene end was trimmed by 5 bases and the J gene end by 4 bases; junction bases not matched to a gene: 7. The CDR3 is CASSRTGLIYGYTF. The CDR3 DNA is TGTGCCAGCAGTAGGACAGGCCTCATCTATGGCTACACCTTC.